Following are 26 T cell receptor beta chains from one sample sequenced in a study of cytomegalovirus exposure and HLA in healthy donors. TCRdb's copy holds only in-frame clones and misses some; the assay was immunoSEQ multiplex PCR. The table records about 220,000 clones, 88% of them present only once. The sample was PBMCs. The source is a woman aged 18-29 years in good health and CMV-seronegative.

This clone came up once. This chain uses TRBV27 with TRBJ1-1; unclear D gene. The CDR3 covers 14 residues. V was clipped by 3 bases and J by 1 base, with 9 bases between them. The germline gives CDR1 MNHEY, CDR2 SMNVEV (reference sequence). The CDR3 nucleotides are TGTGCCAGCAGTTTTGAGGGCCCGAACACTGAAGCTTTCTTT. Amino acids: CASSFEGPNTEAFF.

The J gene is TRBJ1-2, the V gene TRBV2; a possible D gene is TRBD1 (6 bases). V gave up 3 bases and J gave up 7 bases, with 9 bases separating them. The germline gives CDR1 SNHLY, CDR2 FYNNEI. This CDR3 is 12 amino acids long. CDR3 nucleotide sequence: TGTGCCAGCAGTGACTGGGACATTGGCTACACCTTC. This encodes CASSDWDIGYTF.

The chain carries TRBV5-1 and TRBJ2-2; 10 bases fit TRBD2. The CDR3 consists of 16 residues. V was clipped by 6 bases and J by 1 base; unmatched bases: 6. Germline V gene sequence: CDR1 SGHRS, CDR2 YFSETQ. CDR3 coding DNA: TGCGCCAGCACAACTTTAGCGGGAGGGAACACCGGGGAGCTGTTTTTT. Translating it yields CASTTLAGGNTGELFF. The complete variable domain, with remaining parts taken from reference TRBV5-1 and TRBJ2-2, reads KAGVTQTPRYLIKTRGQQVTLSCSPISGHRSVSWYQQTPGQGLQFLFEYFSETQRNKGNFPGRFSGRQFSNSRSEMNVSTLELGDSALYLCASTTLAGGNTGELFFGEGSRLTVL.

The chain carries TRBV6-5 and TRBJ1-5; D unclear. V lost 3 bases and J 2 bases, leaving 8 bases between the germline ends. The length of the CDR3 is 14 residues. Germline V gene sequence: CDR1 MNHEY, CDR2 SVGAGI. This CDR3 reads CASSYREGNQPQHF. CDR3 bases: TGTGCCAGCAGTTATAGGGAGGGCAATCAGCCCCAGCATTTT.

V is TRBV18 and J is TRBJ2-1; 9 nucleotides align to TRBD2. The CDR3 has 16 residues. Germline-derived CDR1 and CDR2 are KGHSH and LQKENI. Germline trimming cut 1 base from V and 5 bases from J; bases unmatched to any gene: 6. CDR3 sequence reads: CASSPLRRLADNEQFF. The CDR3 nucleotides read TGTGCCAGCTCACCACTTCGGCGACTAGCGGACAATGAGCAGTTCTTC. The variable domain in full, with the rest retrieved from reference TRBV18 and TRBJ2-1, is NAGVMQNPRHLVRRRGQEARLRCSPMKGHSHVYWYRQLPEEGLKFMVYLQKENIIDESGMPKERFSAEFPKEGPSILRIQQVVRGDSAAYFCASSPLRRLADNEQFFGPGTRLTVL.

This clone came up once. For the CDR3, the DNA is TGTGCCAGCAGCCAAGACCCCACCGGGGGGCCAGAGACCCAGTACTTC. This translates into CASSQDPTGGPETQYF. The chain uses TRBV4-2 and TRBJ2-5; D possibly corresponds to TRBD2 (7 bases). V was pared by 0 bases and J by 4 bases, with 15 bases between. The CDR3 extends over 16 amino acids. CDR1 and CDR2 (germline): LGHNA, YNFKEQ.

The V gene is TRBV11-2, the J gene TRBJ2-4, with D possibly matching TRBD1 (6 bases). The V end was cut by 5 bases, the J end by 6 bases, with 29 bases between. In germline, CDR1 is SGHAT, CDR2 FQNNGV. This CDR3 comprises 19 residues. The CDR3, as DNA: TGTGCCAGCAGCCAACCACAGGGAGTTCCAGGGACCGCTAGAAACATTCAGTACTTC. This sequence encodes CASSQPQGVPGTARNIQYF.

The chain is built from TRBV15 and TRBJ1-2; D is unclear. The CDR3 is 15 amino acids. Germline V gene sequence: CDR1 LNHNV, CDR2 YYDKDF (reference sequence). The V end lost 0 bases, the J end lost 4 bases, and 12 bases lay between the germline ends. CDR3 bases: TGTGCCACCAGCAGAGATCCTGAGTACTCCTATGGCTACACCTTC. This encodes CATSRDPEYSYGYTF. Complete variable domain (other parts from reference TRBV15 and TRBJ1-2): DAMVIQNPRYQVTQFGKPVTLSCSQTLNHNVMYWYQQKSSQAPKLLFHYYDKDFNNEADTPDNFQSRRPNTSFCFLDIRSPGLGDTAMYLCATSRDPEYSYGYTFGSGTRLTVV.

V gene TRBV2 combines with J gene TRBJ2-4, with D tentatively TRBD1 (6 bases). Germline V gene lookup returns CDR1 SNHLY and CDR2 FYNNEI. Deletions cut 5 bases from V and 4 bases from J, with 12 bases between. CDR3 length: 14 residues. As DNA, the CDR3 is TGTGCCAGCAGTCGCAGGCAGGGGAAAAACATTCAGTACTTC. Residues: CASSRRQGKNIQYF.

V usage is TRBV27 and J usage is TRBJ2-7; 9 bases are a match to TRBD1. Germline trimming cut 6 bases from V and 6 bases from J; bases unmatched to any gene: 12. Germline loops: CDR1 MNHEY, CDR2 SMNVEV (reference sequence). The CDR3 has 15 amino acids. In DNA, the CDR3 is TGTGCCAGCAGCATCACCGGGACAGGGTTCTCCGAGCAGTACTTC. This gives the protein CASSITGTGFSEQYF.

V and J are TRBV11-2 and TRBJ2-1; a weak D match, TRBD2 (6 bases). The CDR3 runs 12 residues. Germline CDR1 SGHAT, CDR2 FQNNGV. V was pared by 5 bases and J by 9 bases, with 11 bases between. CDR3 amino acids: CASSPPGGEQFF. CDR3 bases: TGTGCCAGCAGCCCCCCCGGGGGTGAGCAGTTCTTC.

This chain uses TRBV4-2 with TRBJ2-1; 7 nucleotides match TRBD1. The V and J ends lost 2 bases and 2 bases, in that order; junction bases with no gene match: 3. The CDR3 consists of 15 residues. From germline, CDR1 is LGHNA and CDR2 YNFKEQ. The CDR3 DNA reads TGTGCCAGCAGCCAAAGGGACAGCGCCTACAATGAGCAGTTCTTC. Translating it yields CASSQRDSAYNEQFF.

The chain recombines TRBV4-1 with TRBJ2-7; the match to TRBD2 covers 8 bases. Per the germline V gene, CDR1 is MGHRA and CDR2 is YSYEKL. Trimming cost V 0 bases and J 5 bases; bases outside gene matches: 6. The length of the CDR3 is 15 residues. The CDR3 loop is CASSQDFGGGDEQYF. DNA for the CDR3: TGCGCCAGCAGCCAAGATTTCGGGGGGGGAGACGAGCAGTACTTC.

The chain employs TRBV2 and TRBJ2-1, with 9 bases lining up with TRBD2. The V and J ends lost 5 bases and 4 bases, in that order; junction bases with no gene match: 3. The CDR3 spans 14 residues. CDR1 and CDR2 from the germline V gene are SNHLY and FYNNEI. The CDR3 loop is CASSRLAGYNEQFF. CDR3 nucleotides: TGTGCCAGCAGTAGGCTAGCGGGATACAATGAGCAGTTCTTC.

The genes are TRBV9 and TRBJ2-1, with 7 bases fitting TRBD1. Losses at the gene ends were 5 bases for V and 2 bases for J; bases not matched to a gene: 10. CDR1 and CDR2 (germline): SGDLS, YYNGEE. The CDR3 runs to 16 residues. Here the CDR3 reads CASSNKGTVPYNEQFF. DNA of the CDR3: TGTGCCAGCAGTAATAAGGGGACAGTCCCCTACAATGAGCAGTTCTTC.

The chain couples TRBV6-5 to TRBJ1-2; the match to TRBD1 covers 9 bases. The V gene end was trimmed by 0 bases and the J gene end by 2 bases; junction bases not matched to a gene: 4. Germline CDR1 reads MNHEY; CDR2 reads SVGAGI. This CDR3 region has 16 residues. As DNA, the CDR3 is TGTGCCAGCAGTTACTCGATGGGGACAGGGAACTATGGCTACACCTTC. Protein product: CASSYSMGTGNYGYTF.

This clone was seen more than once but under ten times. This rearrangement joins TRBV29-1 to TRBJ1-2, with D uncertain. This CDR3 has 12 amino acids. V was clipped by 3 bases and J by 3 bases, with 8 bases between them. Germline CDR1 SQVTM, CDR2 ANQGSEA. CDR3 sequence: CSVDGGYYGYTF. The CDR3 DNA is TGCAGCGTTGATGGAGGGTACTATGGCTACACCTTC.

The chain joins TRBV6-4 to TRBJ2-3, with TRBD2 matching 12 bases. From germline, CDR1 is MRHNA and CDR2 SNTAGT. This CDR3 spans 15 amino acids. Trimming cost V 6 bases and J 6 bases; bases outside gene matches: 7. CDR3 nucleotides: TGTGCCAGCAGCCCGACTAGCGGGAGCTTGGATACGCAGTATTTT. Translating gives CASSPTSGSLDTQYF.

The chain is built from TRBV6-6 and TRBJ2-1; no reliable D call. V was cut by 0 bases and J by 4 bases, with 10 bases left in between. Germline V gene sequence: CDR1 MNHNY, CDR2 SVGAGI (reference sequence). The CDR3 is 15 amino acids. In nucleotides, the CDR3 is TGTGCCAGCAGTTACTCGTGGCAGGAATACAATGAGCAGTTCTTC. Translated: CASSYSWQEYNEQFF.

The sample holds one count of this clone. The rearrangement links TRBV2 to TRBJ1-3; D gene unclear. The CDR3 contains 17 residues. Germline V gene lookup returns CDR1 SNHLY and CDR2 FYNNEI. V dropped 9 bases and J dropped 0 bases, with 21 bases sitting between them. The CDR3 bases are TGTGCCAGTGCAGAACAGTCAACTCCAATCTCTGGAAACACCATATATTTT. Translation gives CASAEQSTPISGNTIYF. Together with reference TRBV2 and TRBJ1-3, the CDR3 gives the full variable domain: EPEVTQTPSHQVTQMGQEVILRCVPISNHLYFYWYRQILGQKVEFLVSFYNNEISEKSEIFDDQFSVERPDGSNFTLKIRSTKLEDSAMYFCASAEQSTPISGNTIYFGEGSWLTVV.

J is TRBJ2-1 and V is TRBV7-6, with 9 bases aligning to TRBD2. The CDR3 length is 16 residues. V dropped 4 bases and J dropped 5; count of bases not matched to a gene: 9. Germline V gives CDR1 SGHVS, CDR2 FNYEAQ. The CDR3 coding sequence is TGTGCCAGCAGCTCCTTAGCGGGAGAGGGGCACAATGAGCAGTTCTTC. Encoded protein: CASSSLAGEGHNEQFF.

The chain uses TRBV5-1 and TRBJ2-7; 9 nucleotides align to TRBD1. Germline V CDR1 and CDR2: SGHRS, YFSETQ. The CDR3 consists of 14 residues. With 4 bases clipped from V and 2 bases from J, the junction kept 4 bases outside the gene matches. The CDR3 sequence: CASSKTGGTYEQYF. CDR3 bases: TGCGCCAGCAGCAAGACAGGGGGTACCTACGAGCAGTACTTC.

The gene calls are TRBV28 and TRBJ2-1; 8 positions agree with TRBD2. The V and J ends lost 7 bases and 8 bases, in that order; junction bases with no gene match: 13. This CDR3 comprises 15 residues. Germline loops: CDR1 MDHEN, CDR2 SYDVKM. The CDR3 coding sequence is TGTGCCAGCACCCCGCCGGGAGGGAGGGGAGATGAGCAGTTCTTC. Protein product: CASTPPGGRGDEQFF.

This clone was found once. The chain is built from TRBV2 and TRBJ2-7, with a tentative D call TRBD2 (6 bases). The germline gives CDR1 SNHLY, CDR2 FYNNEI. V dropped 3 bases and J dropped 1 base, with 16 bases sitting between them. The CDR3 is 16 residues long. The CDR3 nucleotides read TGTGCCAGCAGTGAGGTTTTAGCGGTCCCTTCCTACGAGCAGTACTTC. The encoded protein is CASSEVLAVPSYEQYF.

CDR3 nucleotides: TGTGCCAGCAGTGAATCTACAGGGCGGGACACTGAAGCTTTCTTT. Amino acid sequence: CASSESTGRDTEAFF. This sequence joins TRBV6-1 and TRBJ1-1, with D tentatively TRBD1 (6 bases). There are 15 residues in the CDR3. Germline values: CDR1 MNHNS, CDR2 SASEGT. V lost 2 bases to trimming and J lost 3 bases, with 13 bases between them.

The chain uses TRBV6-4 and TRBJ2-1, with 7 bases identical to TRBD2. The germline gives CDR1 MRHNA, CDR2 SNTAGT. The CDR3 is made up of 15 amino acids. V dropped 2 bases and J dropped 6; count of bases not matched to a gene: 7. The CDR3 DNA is TGTGCCAGCAGTGACGAATGGGAGGGATTCAATGAGCAGTTCTTC. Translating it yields CASSDEWEGFNEQFF.